The sequence of this T cell receptor (beta chain) was determined in a study of response to subunit inactivated influenza vaccine. Study findings and constraints: A suggestion made by the authors is that each seasonal influenza vaccination recruits few new T cells.

CDR1 and CDR2 (germline): KGHDR, SFDVKD. This CDR3 is 13 amino acids long. Deletions cut 1 base from V and 10 bases from J, with 11 bases between. This clonotype was found once. Its antigen is undetermined. TCRdb passed the RT-PCR reads through MiXCR, listing each CDR3 protein once. The sample carries almost 600,000 distinct CDR3 sequences, 12% to 15% recorded once. The rearrangement joins TRBV24-1 to TRBJ2-3; a possible D gene is TRBD2 (5 bases). The material was PBMCs from blood, obtained 11 to 12 days after vaccination. This receptor was obtained from a man in his fifties who received an inactivated influenza vaccine. As DNA, the CDR3 is TGTGCCACCAGTGATTTCAGGCGGGTGGCGCAGTATTTT. It is translated as CATSDFRRVAQYF.